The entry below gives a single T cell receptor (beta chain) sequence along with its context. In Seattle, patients joined the study during active infection and were tracked longitudinally. Per the study methods: From reference gene primer amplification, estimates of nucleated cell counts were derived. Generated by immunoSEQ multiplex PCR, the TCRdb table keeps only in-frame clones and is missing some. V and J calls and clone size are given by that table; D and trimming were obtained from the DNA. The sample has about 300,000 clones; over 85% are singletons. CDR3 size: 12 residues. Germline assignment: CDR1 LNHDA and CDR2 SQIVND (reference sequence). Trimming took 9 bases from V and 7 from J, leaving 15 bases between them. This record comes from a study of blood T cell repertoires in COVID-19. In the study overall: Sample material is recorded as cDNA or gDNA derived from T cells, B-cell-depleted T cells, or PBMCs.

Sequenced sample: peripheral blood. The rearrangement joins TRBV19 to TRBJ1-1; tentative D call: TRBD1 (6 bases). The clonotype originates from a woman in her twenties or thirties with COVID-19, enrolled during active disease. CDR3 sequence: CASRGGAVEAFF. DNA of the CDR3: TGTGCCAGCCGGGGGGGGGCCGTTGAAGCTTTCTTT.